This paragraph reports one T cell receptor beta chain. The sample comes from a study of blood T cell repertoires in COVID-19. For the study at large: From T cells, B-cell-depleted T cells, or PBMCs came the material, which was cDNA or gDNA.

The length of the CDR3 is 13 residues. V was cut by 2 bases and J by 6 bases, with 12 bases left in between. CDR1 SGHRS and CDR2 YFSETQ come from the germline V gene. Using immunoSEQ multiplex PCR, the repertoire was profiled, and TCRdb retains in-frame clones only, with some absent. The sample comprises around 100,000 clones, 70% to 90% of which are singletons, and under 14% rests with the top ten. The sequenced sample consisted of peripheral blood. This clonotype originated in a woman younger than 45 with acute or convalescent COVID-19. V is TRBV5-1 and J is TRBJ2-7; D possibly corresponds to TRBD1 (6 bases). CDR3 loop: CASSLGQTLEQYF. As DNA, the CDR3 is TGCGCCAGCAGCTTAGGACAGACGCTCGAGCAGTACTTC.